This T cell receptor beta chain stems from a study of T cell responses to AZD1222 COVID-19 vaccine. With 2 bases removed from V and 3 bases from J, the gap between germline ends came to 6 bases. Germline V gives CDR1 MNHEY, CDR2 SVGEGT. The CDR3 has 13 residues. Profiled with immunoSEQ multiplex PCR; TCRdb holds only in-frame clones, not every one. The sample carries roughly 120,000 clones, around 91% recorded once. The V gene is TRBV6-2 or TRBV6-3, the J gene TRBJ2-3; D might be TRBD2 (6 bases). The material sequenced was peripheral blood, taken 28 days after the second AZD1222 dose. This receptor was obtained from an adult who received the AZD1222 COVID-19 vaccine. CDR3 loop: CASSYRETDTQYF. CDR3 coding DNA: TGTGCCAGCAGTTACCGGGAGACAGATACGCAGTATTTT.